This T cell receptor beta chain was identified in a study of blood T cell repertoires in COVID-19. Sequencing was performed with immunoSEQ multiplex PCR; in TCRdb, only in-frame clones are kept and a portion is missing. Altogether under 100,000 clones are present, 85% being singletons, with the ten largest covering 15% to 20%. CDR3 length: 16 residues. CDR1 and CDR2 from the germline V gene are MNHEY and SVGAGI. Germline trimming cut 0 bases from V and 1 base from J; bases unmatched to any gene: 5. This clonotype originated in a man older than 75 with active or convalescent COVID-19. V gene TRBV6-5 combines with J gene TRBJ2-7; TRBD2 aligns across 8 bases. Sequencing was done on a sample of peripheral blood. CDR3 DNA sequence: TGTGCCAGCAGTTACTCGGCCGGGACTAGTTCCTACGAGCAGTACGTC. As protein: CASSYSAGTSSYEQYV.